This TCR beta chain was obtained from a study of T cells after yellow fever vaccination. The authors made TCR cDNA by 5'RACE template switching, adding a universal primer site and UMIs. TCRdb independently ran MiXCR on the 5' RACE reads; one entry per CDR3 protein. The data contain over 70,000 distinct CDR3 sequences, roughly 8% of them singletons. This CDR3 spans 14 amino acids. V was pared by 4 bases and J by 8 bases, with 17 bases between. Germline CDR1 MNHEY, CDR2 SVGEGT. This clonotype was seen only a few times. The TCR originated in a man in his thirties or forties who received the YFV17D yellow fever vaccine. This specimen was CD8+ T cells sorted from PBMCs, taken on the day of the yellow fever booster vaccination. The chain joins TRBV6-2 or TRBV6-3 to TRBJ1-2; weak D call: TRBD1 (5 bases). CDR3 protein: CASSLGQGVYGYTF. In DNA form, the CDR3 reads TGTGCCAGCAGTTTAGGCCAAGGGGTCTACGGCTACACCTTC.